The 15 T cell receptor beta chains below all came from one sample that was sequenced in a study of CD8+ T cells in alopecia areata. Extracted from the samples, RNA was reverse transcribed into cDNA to serve as the sequencing template. Measured with immunoSEQ multiplex PCR; TCRdb has only the in-frame clones, and not every one. The table shows about 190,000 clones, with 60% occurring only once. The treatment: oral pan-JAK inhibitor, 5-10 mg twice daily. The sequences come from CD4+ T cells sorted from blood, collected at week 24, from a patient treated with tofacitinib. These TCRs come from a human donor with alopecia areata.

The rearrangement uses TRBV5-1 and TRBJ2-2; 11 nucleotides line up with TRBD1. Germline CDR1 and CDR2: SGHRS and YFSETQ. The ends lost 0 bases at V and 6 bases at J; junction bases unmatched: 1. The CDR3 sequence is 15 residues long. CDR3 bases: TGCGCCAGCAGCTTGGTGGGACAGGGGGCCGGGGAGCTGTTTTTT. This gives the protein CASSLVGQGAGELFF.

The rearrangement joins TRBV9 to TRBJ1-1; D is unresolved. The germline V gene has CDR1 SGDLS and CDR2 YYNGEE. The CDR3 covers 13 residues. V was trimmed by 1 base and J by 1 base, leaving 5 bases between them. CDR3 sequence reads: CASSVKANTEAFF. CDR3 coding DNA: TGTGCCAGCAGCGTAAAGGCGAACACTGAAGCTTTCTTT.

This clone has only a few counts. The CDR3 DNA follows: TGTGCCAGCAGGGAAAGCGGGGGGGCCTCCGCAGATACGCAGTATTTT. Translated: CASRESGGASADTQYF. This sequence joins TRBV6-6 and TRBJ2-3; 10 bases map to TRBD2. After removal of 6 bases from V and 4 bases from J, the junction contained 10 bases not matched to a gene. Germline values: CDR1 MNHNY, CDR2 SVGAGI (reference sequence). This CDR3 region has 16 residues.

This chain links TRBV25-1 with TRBJ1-2; 7 nucleotides match TRBD1. V lost 4 bases, J lost 6 bases, and 5 bases stayed unmatched. The CDR3 runs to 13 residues. In germline, CDR1 is MGHDK, CDR2 SYGVNS. The DNA for the CDR3 is TGTGCCAGCAGTGCGGGACAGTGGGATGGCTACACCTTC. Residues: CASSAGQWDGYTF.

As to this clone: The junction and the germline gene differ at one end; a read error may be behind it. The chain has TRBV7-3 and TRBJ2-3; TRBD2 matches 8 bases. The CDR3 is 11 amino acids. Germline values: CDR1 SGHTA, CDR2 FQGTGA. The CDR3 DNA follows: TGTGCCAGCAGCCAGCCCGGGACTAGAAGTTTT. Translating gives CASSQPGTRSF.

This clone was seen more than once but under ten times. V is TRBV5-1 and J is TRBJ2-1, with 8 bases matching TRBD2. V was pared by 5 bases and J by 6 bases, with 16 bases of the junction left unmatched. Per the germline V gene, CDR1 is SGHRS and CDR2 is YFSETQ. This CDR3 region has 17 residues. CDR3 loop: CASSSPDGGVHGNEQFF. Written as DNA, the CDR3 is TGCGCCAGCAGTAGCCCTGACGGGGGGGTTCACGGCAATGAGCAGTTCTTC. Combining the CDR3 with reference TRBV5-1 and TRBJ2-1 gives the whole variable domain KAGVTQTPRYLIKTRGQQVTLSCSPISGHRSVSWYQQTPGQGLQFLFEYFSETQRNKGNFPGRFSGRQFSNSRSEMNVSTLELGDSALYLCASSSPDGGVHGNEQFFGPGTRLTVL.

The chain carries TRBV29-1 and TRBJ1-2; 8 nucleotides match TRBD1. The CDR3 is 13 residues long. The J segment lost 3 bases and the V segment lost 3 bases, leaving 3 bases of the junction unmatched. CDR1 is SQVTM and CDR2 is ANQGSEA in the germline V gene. The CDR3, as DNA: TGCAGCGTTGACCGACAGGGGCACTATGGCTACACCTTC. Residues: CSVDRQGHYGYTF.

This chain links TRBV4-1 with TRBJ1-4; D call uncertain. CDR3 length: 13 amino acids. V shed 1 base and J shed 8 bases, with 8 bases lying between them. Per the germline V gene, CDR1 is MGHRA and CDR2 is YSYEKL. CDR3 DNA: TGCGCCAGCAGCCAAGTCGCCCTAGAAAAACTGTTTTTT. It codes for CASSQVALEKLFF.

This clone came up a few times. V and J are TRBV10-3 and TRBJ1-2, with 7 bases that match TRBD1. Germline assignment: CDR1 ENHRY and CDR2 SYGVKD. The V gene end was trimmed by 7 bases and the J gene end by 4 bases; junction bases not matched to a gene: 9. The CDR3 loop spans 14 amino acids. The DNA of the CDR3 is TGTGCCATCAACCGAGACAGGGACCGCTATGGCTACACCTTC. Its translation is CAINRDRDRYGYTF.

The chain combines TRBV4-1 with TRBJ2-2, with a weak D call TRBD2 (5 bases). The V end was cut by 0 bases, the J end by 0 bases, with 8 bases between. CDR3 size: 16 residues. The germline gives CDR1 MGHRA, CDR2 YSYEKL. Written as DNA, the CDR3 is TGCGCCAGCAGCCAAGAGGGAGCGACGAACACCGGGGAGCTGTTTTTT. Protein product: CASSQEGATNTGELFF.

This chain uses TRBV9 with TRBJ2-2; possibly TRBD1 for D (5 bases). The CDR3 is 14 amino acids. Deletions cut 2 bases from V and 9 bases from J, with 14 bases between. The V gene's germline CDR1 is SGDLS and CDR2 YYNGEE. CDR3 sequence (DNA): TGTGCCAGCAGCGTCGACCCAGGGTTGCGGGAGCTGTTTTTT. Translated, it gives CASSVDPGLRELFF.

This clone was observed a handful of times. This chain connects TRBV30 to TRBJ2-3, with 8 bases lining up with TRBD1. The CDR3 spans 15 residues. Trimming cost V 5 bases and J 2 bases; bases outside gene matches: 9. CDR1 GTSNPN and CDR2 SVGIG come from the germline V gene (reference sequence). CDR3 DNA: TGTGCCTGGGGCGGACAGGGAAAATCCACAGATACGCAGTATTTT. Translated: CAWGGQGKSTDTQYF.

This clone was seen a single time. The V call is TRBV7-7, the J call TRBJ2-1; 12 bases line up with TRBD1. The V and J ends lost 6 bases and 8 bases, in that order; junction bases with no gene match: 5. Germline V gene data show CDR1 as SSHAT and CDR2 as FNYEAQ (reference sequence). The CDR3 has 14 residues. As DNA, the CDR3 is TGTGCCAGCAGTCCGGGACAGGGGGCGCATGAGCAGTTCTTC. This encodes CASSPGQGAHEQFF.

The DNA of the CDR3 is TGTGCCAGCAGCTTGGCCAAGTTCGGGACCGTGAACACTGAAGCTTTCTTT. Amino acids: CASSLAKFGTVNTEAFF. V gene TRBV5-6 combines with J gene TRBJ1-1; D perhaps matches TRBD1 (5 bases). V gave up 0 bases and J gave up 0 bases, with 15 bases separating them. The CDR3 has 17 residues. The germline V gene has CDR1 SGHDT and CDR2 YYEEEE.

This clone has only a few counts. The chain has TRBV7-3 and TRBJ2-2, with D possibly TRBD1 on 5 matching bases. Trimming removed 2 bases from V and 6 bases from J, with 10 bases in between. The CDR3 is made up of 14 amino acids. Germline lookup yields CDR1 SGHTA and CDR2 FQGTGA. As DNA, the CDR3 is TGTGCCAGCAGCTTATTTCCAGGGCCCGGGGAGCTGTTTTTT. Encoded protein: CASSLFPGPGELFF. The whole variable domain, filled in from reference TRBV7-3 and TRBJ2-2, reads GAGVSQTPSNKVTEKGKYVELRCDPISGHTALYWYRQSLGQGPEFLIYFQGTGAADDSGLPNDRFFAVRPEGSVSTLKIQRTERGDSAVYLCASSLFPGPGELFFGEGSRLTVL.